The 10 T cell receptor beta chains presented below share a single source sample, sequenced in a study of CD8 T cells in ankylosing spondylitis. Broader study findings: Apparently characteristic of ankylosing spondylitis blood was a TCR beta motif (fewer than 10 highly homologous variants).

Via MiXCR, TCRdb re-called the 5' RACE reads, giving one row per CDR3 protein. The sample has around 91,000 distinct CDR3 sequences, roughly 10% seen once. For these receptors, no antigen is known. Sequencing was done on a sample of blood, either unsorted or a sorted T cell fraction (not recorded which). The receptors derive from a male donor with ankylosing spondylitis.

The chain carries TRBV7-9 and TRBJ2-1; 11 bases line up with TRBD2. CDR1 is SEHNR and CDR2 is FQNEAQ in the germline V gene (reference sequence). CDR3 length: 17 residues. V lost 3 bases, J lost 2 bases, and 6 bases stayed unmatched. CDR3 coding DNA: TGTGCCAGCAGCTTTGATGCTAGCGGGAGGACCTACAATGAGCAGTTCTTC. Translation: CASSFDASGRTYNEQFF.

The rearrangement uses TRBV3-1 and TRBJ1-2, with TRBD1 as a possible D gene (6 bases). Germline V lookup: CDR1 LGHDT, CDR2 YNNKEL (reference sequence). CDR3 length: 13 residues. V was shortened by 4 bases and J by 4 bases, with 10 bases between the two germline ends. Written as DNA, the CDR3 is TGTGCCAGCAGCCCCGGGACATCCTATGGCTACACCTTC. This translates into CASSPGTSYGYTF.

This chain connects TRBV11-2 to TRBJ2-1; D may match TRBD1 or TRBD2 (5 bases each). The V and J ends lost 6 bases and 5 bases respectively, with 17 bases between them. This CDR3 has 15 amino acids. CDR1 and CDR2 from the germline V gene are SGHAT and FQNNGV. The CDR3 protein is CASSSSWGTDNEQFF. Here the CDR3 DNA reads TGTGCCAGCAGTTCATCCTGGGGGACCGACAATGAGCAGTTCTTC.

The sample holds a few counts of this clonotype. The V call is TRBV7-9, the J call TRBJ2-1, with D tentatively TRBD2 (6 bases). Germline loops: CDR1 SEHNR, CDR2 FQNEAQ (reference sequence). CDR3 length: 16 residues. V was shortened by 4 bases and J by 0 bases, with 13 bases between the two germline ends. In DNA, the CDR3 is TGTGCCAGCAGCTCTGTGGCGGGGTTCTCCTACAATGAGCAGTTCTTC. It codes for CASSSVAGFSYNEQFF. Filled out from reference TRBV7-9 and TRBJ2-1, the complete variable domain reads DTGVSQNPRHKITKRGQNVTFRCDPISEHNRLYWYRQTLGQGPEFLTYFQNEAQLEKSRLLSDRFSAERPKGSFSTLEIQRTEQGDSAMYLCASSSVAGFSYNEQFFGPGTRLTVL.

This clonotype was seen ten or more times. This chain connects TRBV12-3 or TRBV12-4 to TRBJ2-1, with 9 bases aligning to TRBD2. J gave up 3 bases and V 1 base, and 4 bases lay outside the gene matches. The CDR3 has 16 residues. The CDR3: CASSLGPSGNYNEQFF. CDR3 sequence (DNA): TGTGCCAGCAGTTTAGGCCCTAGCGGGAACTACAATGAGCAGTTCTTC.

This chain joins TRBV5-5 and TRBJ2-3; the D is unclear. Trimming shortened V by 0 bases and J by 6 bases, and 5 bases separated the two germline ends. This CDR3 is 12 amino acids long. CDR1 is SGHKS and CDR2 is YYEKEE in the germline V gene (reference sequence). The CDR3 DNA reads as TGTGCCAGCAGCTTGGAACCTGATACGCAGTATTTT. Translation: CASSLEPDTQYF.

This clonotype was observed many times. This chain links TRBV6-1 with TRBJ2-1; the match to TRBD2 covers 9 bases. Germline CDR1 and CDR2: MNHNS and SASEGT. V trimming: 7 bases; J trimming: 2 bases; junction bases outside the gene matches: 6. The CDR3 sequence is 15 residues long. The CDR3 coding sequence is TGTGCCAGCAAGGGACTAGCATCAACCTACAATGAGCAGTTCTTC. Its translation is CASKGLASTYNEQFF.

This clonotype occurred a few times. This chain connects TRBV15 to TRBJ2-3; D call uncertain. Trimming shortened V by 1 base and J by 0 bases, and 11 bases separated the two germline ends. Germline CDR1 is LNHNV and CDR2 is YYDKDF (reference sequence). CDR3 length: 16 residues. The CDR3 DNA sequence: TGTGCCACCAGCAGAGTAATCACCTCTAGCACAGATACGCAGTATTTT. This translates into CATSRVITSSTDTQYF.

Only a few counts were recorded for this clonotype. The chain uses TRBV11-1 and TRBJ2-7, with 9 bases that match TRBD1. The CDR3 has 15 amino acids. J lost 1 base, V lost 5 bases, and 6 bases had no gene match. Germline loops: CDR1 SGHAT, CDR2 FQDESV (reference sequence). The CDR3 is CASSQWTGASYEQYF. The CDR3 DNA reads TGTGCCAGCAGCCAGTGGACAGGGGCTTCCTACGAGCAGTACTTC.

This clonotype was seen more than once but under ten times. CDR3 DNA: TGTGCCTCGTCCAATGCTAACTATGGCTACACCTTC. Residues: CASSNANYGYTF. The V and J genes are TRBV25-1 and TRBJ1-2, with D hard to call. The CDR3 spans 12 residues. V was clipped by 11 bases and J by 0 bases, with 10 bases between them. Germline CDR1 and CDR2: MGHDK and SYGVNS.